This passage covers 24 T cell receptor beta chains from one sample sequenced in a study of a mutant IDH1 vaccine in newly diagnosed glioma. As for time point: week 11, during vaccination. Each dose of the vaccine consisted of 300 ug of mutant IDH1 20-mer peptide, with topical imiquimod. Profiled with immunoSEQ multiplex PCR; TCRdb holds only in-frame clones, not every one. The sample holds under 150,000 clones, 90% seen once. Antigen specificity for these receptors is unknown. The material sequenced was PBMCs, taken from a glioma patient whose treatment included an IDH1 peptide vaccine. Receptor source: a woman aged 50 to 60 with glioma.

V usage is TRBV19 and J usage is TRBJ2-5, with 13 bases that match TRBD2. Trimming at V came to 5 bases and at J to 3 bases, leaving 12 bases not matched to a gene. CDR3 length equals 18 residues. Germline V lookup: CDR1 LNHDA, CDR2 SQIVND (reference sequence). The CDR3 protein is CASSPGLAGRGLKETQYF. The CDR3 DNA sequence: TGTGCCAGTAGTCCGGGACTAGCGGGACGTGGCCTCAAAGAGACCCAGTACTTC.

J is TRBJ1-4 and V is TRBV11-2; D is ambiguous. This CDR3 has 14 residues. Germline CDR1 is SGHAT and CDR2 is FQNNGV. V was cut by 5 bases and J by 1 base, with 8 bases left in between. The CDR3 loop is CASSRSGTNEKLFF. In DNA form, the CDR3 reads TGTGCCAGCAGCCGCTCAGGAACTAATGAAAAACTGTTTTTT.

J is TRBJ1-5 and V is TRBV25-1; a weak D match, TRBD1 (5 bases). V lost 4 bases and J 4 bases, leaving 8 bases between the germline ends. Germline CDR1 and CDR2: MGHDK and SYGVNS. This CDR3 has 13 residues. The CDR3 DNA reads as TGTGCCAGCAGTGGGGGGGTTAATCAGCCCCAGCATTTT. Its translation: CASSGGVNQPQHF.

The CDR3 loop reads CAWSPLDKSPLHF. In DNA, the CDR3 is TGTGCCTGGAGTCCTTTGGATAAGTCCCCCCTCCACTTT. The J gene is TRBJ1-6, the V gene TRBV30; D remains ambiguous. The CDR3 extends over 13 amino acids. Per the germline V gene, CDR1 is GTSNPN and CDR2 is SVGIG (reference sequence). Trimming removed 2 bases from V and 13 bases from J, with 15 bases in between. Looking up the rest from reference TRBV30 and TRBJ1-6 gives the full variable domain: SQTIHQWPATLVQPVGSPLSLECTVEGTSNPNLYWYRQAAGRGLQLLFYSVGIGQISSEVPQNLSASRPQDRQFILSSKKLLLSDSGFYLCAWSPLDKSPLHFGNGTRLTVT.

CDR3 sequence: CATGTANTGELFF. The CDR3, as DNA: TGCGCCACCGGGACAGCTAACACCGGGGAGCTGTTTTTT. The genes are TRBV10-2 and TRBJ2-2; 7 bases are shared with TRBD1. CDR1 is WSHSY, CDR2 SAAADI, per germline. J lost 2 bases, V lost 10 bases, and 4 bases had no gene match. The CDR3 has 13 residues.

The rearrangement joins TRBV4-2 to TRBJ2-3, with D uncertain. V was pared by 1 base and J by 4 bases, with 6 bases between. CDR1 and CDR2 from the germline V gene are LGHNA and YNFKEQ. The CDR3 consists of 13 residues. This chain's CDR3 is CASSQGLADTQYF. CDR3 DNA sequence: TGTGCCAGCAGCCAAGGGCTCGCAGATACGCAGTATTTT.

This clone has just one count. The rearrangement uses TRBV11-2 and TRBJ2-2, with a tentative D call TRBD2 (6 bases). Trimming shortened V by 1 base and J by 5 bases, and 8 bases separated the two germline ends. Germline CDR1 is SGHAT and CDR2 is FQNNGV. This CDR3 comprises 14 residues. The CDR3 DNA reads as TGTGCCAGCAGCTTAGTCCGGGGGACCGGGGAGCTGTTTTTT. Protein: CASSLVRGTGELFF.

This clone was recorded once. DNA for the CDR3: TGTGCCAGCAGCCTCAGGGACAGGGGGAACACTGAAGCTTTCTTT. It specifies CASSLRDRGNTEAFF. This sequence joins TRBV5-4 and TRBJ1-1; 10 bases align to TRBD1. The CDR3 is made up of 15 amino acids. Trimming took 4 bases from V and 1 from J; bases not matched to a gene: 4. Germline assignment: CDR1 SGHNT and CDR2 YYREEE (reference sequence).

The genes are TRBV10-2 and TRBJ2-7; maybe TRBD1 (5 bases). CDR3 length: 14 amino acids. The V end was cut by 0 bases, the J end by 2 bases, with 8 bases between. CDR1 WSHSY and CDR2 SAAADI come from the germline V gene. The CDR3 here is CASSESRQPYEQYF. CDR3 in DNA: TGCGCCAGCAGTGAGTCCAGACAGCCCTACGAGCAGTACTTC.

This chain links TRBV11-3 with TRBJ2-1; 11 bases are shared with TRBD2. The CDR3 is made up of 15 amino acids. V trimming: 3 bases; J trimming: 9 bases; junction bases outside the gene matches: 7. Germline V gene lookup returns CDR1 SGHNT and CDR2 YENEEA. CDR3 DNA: TGTGCCAGCAGCTTCGTACTAGCGGGAGTGGGTGAGCAGTTCTTC. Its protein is CASSFVLAGVGEQFF.

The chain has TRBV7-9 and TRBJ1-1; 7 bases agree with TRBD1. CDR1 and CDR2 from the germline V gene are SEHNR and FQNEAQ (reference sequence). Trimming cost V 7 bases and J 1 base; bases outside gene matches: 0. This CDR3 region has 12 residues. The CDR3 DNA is TGTGCCAGCAACAGGGGGAACACTGAAGCTTTCTTT. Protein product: CASNRGNTEAFF.

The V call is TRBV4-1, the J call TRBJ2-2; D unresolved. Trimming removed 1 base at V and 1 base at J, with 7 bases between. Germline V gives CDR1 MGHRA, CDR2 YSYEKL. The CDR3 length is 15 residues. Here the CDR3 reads CASSQGSKNTGELFF. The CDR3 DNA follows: TGCGCCAGCAGCCAAGGGAGCAAGAACACCGGGGAGCTGTTTTTT.

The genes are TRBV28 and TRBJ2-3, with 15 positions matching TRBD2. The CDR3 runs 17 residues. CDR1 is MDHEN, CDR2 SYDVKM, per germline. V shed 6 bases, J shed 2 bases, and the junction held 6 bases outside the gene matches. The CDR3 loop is CASRPWTSGRVTDTQYF. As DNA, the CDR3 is TGTGCCAGCAGACCTTGGACTAGCGGGAGGGTCACAGATACGCAGTATTTT.

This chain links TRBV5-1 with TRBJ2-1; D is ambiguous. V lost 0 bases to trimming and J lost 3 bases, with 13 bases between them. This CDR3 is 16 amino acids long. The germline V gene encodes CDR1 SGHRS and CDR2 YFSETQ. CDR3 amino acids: CASSLAVGLFYNEQFF. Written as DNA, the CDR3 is TGCGCCAGCAGCTTGGCCGTTGGCCTCTTCTACAATGAGCAGTTCTTC.

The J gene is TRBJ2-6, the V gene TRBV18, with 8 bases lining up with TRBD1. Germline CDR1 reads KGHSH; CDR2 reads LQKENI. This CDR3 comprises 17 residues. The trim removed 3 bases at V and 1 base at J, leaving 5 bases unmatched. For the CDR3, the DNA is TGTGCCAGCTCACCCCCAGGGGGCACTTCTGGGGCCAACGTCCTGACTTTC. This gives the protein CASSPPGGTSGANVLTF.

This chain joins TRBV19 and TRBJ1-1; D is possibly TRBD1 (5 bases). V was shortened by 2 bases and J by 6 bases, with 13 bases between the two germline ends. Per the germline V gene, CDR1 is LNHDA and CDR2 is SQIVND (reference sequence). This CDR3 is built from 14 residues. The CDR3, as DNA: TGTGCCAGTAGTATATTGGGGGGGGGATCTGAAGCTTTCTTT. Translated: CASSILGGGSEAFF.

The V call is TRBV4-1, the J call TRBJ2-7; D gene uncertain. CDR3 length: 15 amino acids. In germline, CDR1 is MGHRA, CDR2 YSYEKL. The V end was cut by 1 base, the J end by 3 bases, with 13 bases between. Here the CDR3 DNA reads TGCGCCAGCAGCCAAGTTGACGGTAGGGACTACGAGCAGTACTTC. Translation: CASSQVDGRDYEQYF.

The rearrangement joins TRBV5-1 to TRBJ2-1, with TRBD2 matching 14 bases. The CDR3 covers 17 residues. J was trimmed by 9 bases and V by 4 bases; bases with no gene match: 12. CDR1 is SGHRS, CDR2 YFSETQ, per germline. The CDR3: CASSPRRGTSGGGEQFF. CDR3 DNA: TGCGCCAGCAGCCCTCGGCGGGGGACTAGCGGGGGAGGTGAGCAGTTCTTC.

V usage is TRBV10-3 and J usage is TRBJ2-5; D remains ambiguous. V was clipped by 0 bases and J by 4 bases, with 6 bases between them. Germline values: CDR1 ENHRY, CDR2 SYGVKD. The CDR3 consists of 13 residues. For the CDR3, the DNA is TGTGCCATCAGTGAGTCGAATCGAGAGACCCAGTACTTC. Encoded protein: CAISESNRETQYF.

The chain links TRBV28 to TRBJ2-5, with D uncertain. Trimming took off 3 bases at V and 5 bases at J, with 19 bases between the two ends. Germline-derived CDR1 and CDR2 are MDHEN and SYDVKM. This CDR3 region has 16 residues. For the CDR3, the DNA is TGTGCCAGCAGTTTCATTAGGGCAGCCGAAGGTGAGACCCAGTACTTC. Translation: CASSFIRAAEGETQYF.

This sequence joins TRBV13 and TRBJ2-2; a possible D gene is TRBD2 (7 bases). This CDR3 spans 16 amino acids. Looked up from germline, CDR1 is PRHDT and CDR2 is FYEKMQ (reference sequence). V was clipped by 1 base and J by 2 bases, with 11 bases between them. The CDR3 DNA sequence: TGTGCCAGCAGCTTAGAGGGGGGGCTCAACACCGGGGAGCTGTTTTTT. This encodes CASSLEGGLNTGELFF. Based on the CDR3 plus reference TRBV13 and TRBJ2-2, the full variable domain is AAGVIQSPRHLIKEKRETATLKCYPIPRHDTVYWYQQGPGQDPQFLISFYEKMQSDKGSIPDRFSAQQFSDYHSELNMSSLELGDSALYFCASSLEGGLNTGELFFGEGSRLTVL.

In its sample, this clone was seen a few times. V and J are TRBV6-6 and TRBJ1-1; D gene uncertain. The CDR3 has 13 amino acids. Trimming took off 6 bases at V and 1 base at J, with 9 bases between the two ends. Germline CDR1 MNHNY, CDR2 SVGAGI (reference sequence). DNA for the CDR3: TGTGCCAGCAGCTCCGGAGAGAACACTGAAGCTTTCTTT. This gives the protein CASSSGENTEAFF.

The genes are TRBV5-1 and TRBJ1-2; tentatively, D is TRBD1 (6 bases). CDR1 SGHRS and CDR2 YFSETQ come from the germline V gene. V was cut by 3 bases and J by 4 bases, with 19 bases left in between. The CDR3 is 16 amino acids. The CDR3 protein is CASSSDVNTGIYGYTF. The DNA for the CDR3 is TGCGCCAGCAGCTCAGATGTTAACACAGGGATCTATGGCTACACCTTC.

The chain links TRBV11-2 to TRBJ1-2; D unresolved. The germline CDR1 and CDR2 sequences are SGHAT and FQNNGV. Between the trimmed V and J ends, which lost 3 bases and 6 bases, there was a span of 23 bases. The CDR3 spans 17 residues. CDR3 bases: TGTGCCAGCAGCTTTGGGGTATCCGGGGAGCAGGTCCATGGCTACACCTTC. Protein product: CASSFGVSGEQVHGYTF.